This TCR beta chain was profiled in a study of cytomegalovirus exposure and HLA in healthy donors. Study-level background: Around 190 million T cells yielded 120 million or so unique TCR beta sequences, as an earlier analysis found.

The germline gives CDR1 LGHNA, CDR2 YSLEER. Trimming removed 0 bases from V and 8 bases from J; junction bases left unmatched: 4. CDR3 length: 15 residues. Use of 60 Vbeta and 13 Jbeta primers characterized the PCR. The protocol was immunoSEQ multiplex PCR, while the TCRdb copy is restricted to in-frame clones and leaves out a portion. The sample lists around 130,000 clones; around four fifths were seen once. General observations from the study: Earlier findings revealed that most TCR beta V segments proved productive either about 87% or about 30% of the time. The listing of 150 to 200 TCR beta chains classed them as cytomegalovirus-associated.

As concerns this clone: The target antigen is unknown.

Material: PBMCs. The sequence was obtained from a man younger than 45 in good health and CMV-seronegative. V and J are TRBV4-3 and TRBJ2-2; 9 bases align to TRBD2. CDR3 DNA sequence: TGCGCCAGCAGCCAAGAGGGTAGCGGGGGTGGGGAGCTGTTTTTT. This sequence encodes CASSQEGSGGGELFF.